This note documents a single TCR beta chain sequence. The antigen it recognizes is unknown. No much larger clone exists at a distance of one base, and base qualities are not known. In total, over 600 healthy bone marrow donors made up the cohort. At the time of sampling, all cohort members were nominally healthy, though unrecorded immune exposures were likely present. The donor was CMV seronegative and was included in the group of 352 seronegative cohort members. Each donor provided a peripheral blood sample, and peripheral blood mononuclear cells were used for TCR beta sequencing. The Qiagen DNeasy Blood Extraction Kit was used to extract genomic DNA from the blood cell samples. Receptors were amplified or captured by the immunoSEQ multiplex PCR assay. The multiplex PCR relied on a mix of 60 forward primers for TCR Vbeta segments and 13 reverse primers for TCR Jbeta segments. The CDR3 region of rearranged TCR beta genes was amplified from genomic DNA by a multiplex PCR assay. The amplified TCR beta libraries were sequenced on the Illumina HiSeq System as 87-base-pair reads. On the study's bioinformatics: In a later analysis, some 80 million unique TCR beta chains were counted across the approximately 640 repertoires, and some 10 million of these chains were shared by at least two donors. To remove PCR and sequencing errors, raw reads were error-corrected and collapsed into unique sequences using a nearest-neighbor algorithm that merged closely related sequences. To assign V, D and J gene segments, CDR3 sequences were aligned to IMGT reference sequences. For a sequence to be retained, a match of at least six nucleotides to both a V gene segment and a J gene segment was required. Rearrangements were called productive when the CDR3 lacked stop codons and stayed in frame with V and J; all others were non-productive. Following IMGT convention, CDR3 was defined as the stretch from the second conserved V-encoded cysteine up to the conserved J-encoded phenylalanine. The earlier analysis of about 570 of the donors excluded any sequence lacking an unambiguous match to a single V gene segment. An earlier analysis of about 590 of the donors classified V segments as functional when productive rearrangements were above 56.7% and as segregating when the standard deviation between donors was above 5%. To diagnose cytomegalovirus status from the catalog of TCR beta chain sequences, a statistical classification framework was built. In a later analysis, V and J genes were assigned by comparing TCR nucleotide sequences against IMGT/GENE-DB human TR gene sequences. In a later analysis, CDR3 sequences and most-parsimonious VDJ recombination scenarios were assigned using the TCRdist pipeline. In a later analysis, each TCR beta chain was defined by its CDR3 amino acid sequence together with its V-gene family, and reads lacking a unique V-gene family were excluded. A later analysis removed 450 to 600 highly shared, low-generation-probability nucleotide sequences to deal with suspected cross-contamination and a sequencing artifact. In a later analysis, a clonal expansion index was calculated for each public chain from normalized within-repertoire ranks of inferred template counts. A later analysis computed generation probabilities with a VDJ recombination model fitted to out-of-frame rearrangements, and checked the results against IGoR. In a later analysis, hypergeometric tests were used to score TCR-TCR, TCR-HLA and TCR-CMV co-occurrence, with a repertoire-size bias correction applied to TCR pairs. In a later analysis, false discovery rates were estimated by permuting HLA or CMV assignments 20 times. A later analysis grouped co-occurring TCRs with DBSCAN, adding TCRdist sequence similarity when clustering within HLA-allele-positive subsets. Co-occurrence clustering excluded repertoires with fewer than 30,000 or more than 120,000 public chains, plus five with anomalous nucleotide sharing. TCRdb stores this immuneACCESS table with in-frame sequences only. Part of the clones is absent; in the studies checked, under half of the shortfall reflects unresolved V genes, and no reason is known for the rest. For V, J and clone size, that table is used; D and trimming come from the DNA. The sample yields 150,000 to 200,000 clones; around 77% were counted once. The top ten clones comprise roughly 1.7% of the sample.

The data stem from a study of cytomegalovirus exposure and HLA in healthy donors (dated by TCRdb to the late 2010s). Turning to the overall study: An earlier analysis of several hundred of the donors reported 250 to 300 Gb of sequence data and some 120 million unique TCR beta sequences from about 200 million T cells. The study profiled the T cell repertoires of around 700 subjects by immunosequencing and related them to cytomegalovirus serostatus. In a later genetic analysis, genome-wide SNP genotypes for about three fifths of the roughly 670 donors were used, and that subset was treated as a discovery cohort. The aim of the study was to test whether cataloging public T cell receptors could identify signatures of past pathogen exposure. Donor age, sex, ethnicity and CMV serostatus were compiled alongside the repertoire data. Rather than using new phenotypic data, the later analysis identified candidate immune exposures from TCR beta sequences and from how often those sequences occurred across donors. In an earlier analysis of several hundred of the donors, high-throughput TCR beta sequencing was used to judge whether each TCR beta V gene segment behaved as functional or pseudogenic. On average, roughly 250,000 unique TCR beta nucleotide sequences were sequenced per donor among a few hundred genotyped donors of the cohort, with 15% to 20% of those sequences being non-productive. To study patterns of TCR occurrence, a later analysis re-analyzed previously published TCR beta repertoires from around 660 donors and added high-resolution HLA genotyping. HLA typing covered class I and class II loci at four-digit resolution. Typing coverage differed by locus: A, B, C, DRB1 and DQB1 were typed in about 620-630 donors, DQA1 in roughly 500, DPA1 in 600 to 610, and DPB1 in just under 490. A handful of DR-DQ haplotypes were treated as single units for association and clustering because of strong linkage in the cohort. Along with the approximately 700-subject first cohort, a separate validation cohort of about 110 different subjects was used. All discovery cohort repertoires had been generated using a single sequencing platform. To predict cytomegalovirus infection status, the study combined high-throughput TCR immunosequencing, statistical association of individual TCRs with disease status, and machine learning. Among the roughly 400 genotyped donors, approximately 76% belonged to the genetic ancestry cluster associated with self-reported Caucasian donors. Roughly 300 gigabases of sequencing data and around 80 million unique TCR sequences made up an early release that covered some 640 HLA-typed donors.

From the cysteine through the phenylalanine, the CDR3 covers 15 amino acids. The DNA shown is the 45-base CDR3, in frame from base 1. CDR1 and CDR2 are drawn from the germline V gene: MRHNA, SNTAGT. Relative to germline, V is 6 bases shorter and J is 4 bases shorter, with 19 bases between their ends. The research as a whole found: Roughly uniform sequencing depth across donors was assumed in presence/absence analyses, although this assumption may not hold. According to the authors, the approach could potentially be generalized to other disease states and immunological phenotypes. The classifier was reported to diagnose cytomegalovirus status with high specificity and sensitivity in both the original cohort and the validation cohort. According to a later analysis, parvovirus B19, influenza, CMV and Epstein-Barr virus appeared linked to several top co-occurrence clusters. A further reported finding was that TCR beta sequences accurately predicted the HLA-A and HLA-B alleles for most subjects in the first cohort. Correlated functional status among segregating V segments might reflect linkage disequilibrium, but an unknown experimental factor could not be ruled out. In the study, approximately 160 TCR beta chains were listed as associated with cytomegalovirus. A later analysis found that TCR association rates varied across HLA loci, with DRB1 alleles showing the most associated TCRs and HLA-C alleles the fewest. A later analysis found that HLA-associated TCR beta chains were more clonally expanded and had lower generation probabilities than equally common non-associated chains. Strong co-occurrence of HLA alleles, especially DR and DQ, made assigning TCR associations to individual alleles difficult. The sequencing pipeline was judged likely to have produced a cluster of highly shared sequence variants as a technical artifact. Only TCR beta chains were sequenced in this cohort, and the absence of alpha or paired-chain data limited detectable features. An association between a missense DCLRE1C variant and V-gene and J-gene trimming of TCR beta chains was found in a later genetic analysis and replicated in an independent cohort. Because HLA typing was missing for some donors at each locus, association tests included only the typed subset. In vitro tests confirmed that a few of the cytomegalovirus-associated TCR beta chains recognize cytomegalovirus antigens. Across donors, most TCR sequences were observed very rarely, whereas some public TCRs were present in many individuals. A later genetic analysis reported fewer N-insertions in productive TCRs among donors in an Asian-associated ancestry cluster than the roughly 700-donor mean. Because the 87-base-pair reads could not distinguish some IMGT-functional V segments, including TRBV6-2 and TRBV6-3, those segments were excluded. Most CMV-associated TCR beta chains appeared to be HLA-restricted in a later analysis, and the HLA associations seemed to be driven largely by CMV exposure. Because counts were too low, about 15 rarely observed V segments, including chromosome 9 orphons, were left out of the earlier analysis of 500 to 650 of the donors. A later analysis associated 16,951 TCR beta sequences with specific HLA alleles at a false discovery rate of 0.05. Broadly in line with IMGT annotations, most TCR beta V segments showed up in productive rearrangements about 87% or about 30% of the time in an earlier analysis of several hundred of the donors. CMV serostatus was the only immune exposure information available for the cohort.

This sequence originates from a woman in her thirties in good health and CMV-seronegative. The rearrangement joined TRBV6-4 to TRBJ2-7; TRBD2 is a weak D gene call, 6 bases matching. The sequenced sample was PBMCs. The nucleotide sequence is given as TGTGCCAGCAGGGGAGTGGTTCGGGAGCATTACGAGCAGTACTTC. It is translated as CASRGVVREHYEQYF.